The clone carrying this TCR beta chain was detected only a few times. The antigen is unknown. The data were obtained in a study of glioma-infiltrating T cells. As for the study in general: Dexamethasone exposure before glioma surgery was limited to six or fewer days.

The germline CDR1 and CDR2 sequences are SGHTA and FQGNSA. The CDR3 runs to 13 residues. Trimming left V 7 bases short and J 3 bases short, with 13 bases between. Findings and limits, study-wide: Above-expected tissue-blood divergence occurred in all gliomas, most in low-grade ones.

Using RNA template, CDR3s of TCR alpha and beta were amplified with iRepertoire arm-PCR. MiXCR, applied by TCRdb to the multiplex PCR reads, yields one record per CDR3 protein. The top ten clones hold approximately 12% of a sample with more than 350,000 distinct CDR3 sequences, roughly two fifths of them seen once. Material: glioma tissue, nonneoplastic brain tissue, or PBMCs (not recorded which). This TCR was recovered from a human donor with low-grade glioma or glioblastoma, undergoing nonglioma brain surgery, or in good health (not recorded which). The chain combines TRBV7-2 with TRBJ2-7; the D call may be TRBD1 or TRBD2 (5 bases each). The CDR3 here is CASTAGTFYEQYF. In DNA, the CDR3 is TGTGCCAGCACCGCCGGGACGTTCTACGAGCAGTACTTC.